This T cell receptor (beta chain) comes out of a study of a mutant IDH1 vaccine in newly diagnosed glioma. Details on this clone: Its antigen is not known.

V shed 4 bases and J shed 7 bases, with 10 bases lying between them. The CDR3 runs 12 residues. Germline V gene data show CDR1 as SGHAT and CDR2 as FQNNGV. Sample time point: week 35, safety follow-up. Mutant IDH1 20-mer peptide, at 300 ug, made up each vaccine dose, with topical imiquimod. Generated by immunoSEQ multiplex PCR, the TCRdb table keeps only in-frame clones and is missing some. This sample has 60,000 or so clones, with under 90% found just once. The chain couples TRBV11-2 to TRBJ1-1; D unclear. Sample: PBMCs, taken from a glioma patient whose treatment included an IDH1 peptide vaccine. This receptor was obtained from a young man with glioma. Written as DNA, the CDR3 is TGTGCCAGCAGCTGGAGAGTCGGTGAAGCTTTCTTT. Translation: CASSWRVGEAFF. Full variable domain (rest looked up from reference TRBV11-2 and TRBJ1-1): EAGVAQSPRYKIIEKRQSVAFWCNPISGHATLYWYQQILGQGPKLLIQFQNNGVVDDSQLPKDRFSAERLKGVDSTLKIQPAKLEDSAVYLCASSWRVGEAFFGQGTRLTVV.